The T cell receptor beta chain under discussion was sequenced for a study of tumor-infiltrating lymphocytes in primary liver carcinoma. Study as a whole: Tumors, staged T1-T3 N0M0, spanned about 4 to 11 cm. Study results and caveats: Tumor specimens were characterized by a significantly higher top-250-clone fraction than blood (p = 0.039).

Germline assignment: CDR1 MNHEY and CDR2 SVGAGI. The CDR3 has 13 amino acids. A note on this clonotype: The antigen remains unidentified.

Total RNA and DNA came together from 20-30 mg of bulk tissue without cell sorting. Using a constant-region primer together with ProtoScript II reverse transcriptase, TCR beta cDNA was made from about 500 ng of total RNA. ARM-PCR was slightly modified, and three nested multiplex PCR rounds with it gave rise to the TCR beta libraries. Rounds one and two of PCR, each of 10 cycles, were primed with TRBV1-TRBV30 forward primers and a C-beta reverse primer. TCRdb passed the multiplex PCR reads through MiXCR, listing each CDR3 protein once. The repertoire holds approximately 190,000 distinct CDR3 sequences, with approximately 86% as singletons.

The chain joins TRBV6-5 to TRBJ2-7; TRBD1 might be the D (7 bases). This clonotype was sampled from a man in his forties with primary liver carcinoma and hepatitis B virus infection. Sequencing was performed on tumor tissue from primary liver carcinoma. CDR3 DNA sequence: TGTACTAGCAACCGACAGGGAGGTTACGAGCAGTACTTC. This gives the protein CTSNRQGGYEQYF.